Given below is one T cell receptor beta chain in context. The authors' processing: Reference gene primers were amplified, and this amplification served to estimate nucleated cell counts. Libraries were prepared by immunoSEQ multiplex PCR; TCRdb keeps only in-frame clonotypes and omits some of them. That table is the source of V, J and clone size, and D and trimming were worked out from the DNA. The data hold 150,000 to 200,000 clones, with about 86% observed a single time. The sample originates from a study of blood T cell repertoires in COVID-19. About the research overall: Collection of acute and convalescent COVID-19 samples took place in the United States, Italy and Spain. The cDNA or gDNA used as material had been derived from T cells, B-cell-depleted T cells, or PBMCs.

V was cut by 6 bases and J by 1 base, with 3 bases left in between. CDR3 length: 11 residues. Germline CDR1 and CDR2: SGHTA and FQGNSA. The origin of this receptor is a man in his 70s with active or convalescent COVID-19. The chain uses TRBV7-2 and TRBJ1-2; D is undetermined. The sequenced sample was peripheral blood. The CDR3 DNA sequence: TGTGCCAGCAGTTATAACTATGGCTACACCTTC. This translates into CASSYNYGYTF.